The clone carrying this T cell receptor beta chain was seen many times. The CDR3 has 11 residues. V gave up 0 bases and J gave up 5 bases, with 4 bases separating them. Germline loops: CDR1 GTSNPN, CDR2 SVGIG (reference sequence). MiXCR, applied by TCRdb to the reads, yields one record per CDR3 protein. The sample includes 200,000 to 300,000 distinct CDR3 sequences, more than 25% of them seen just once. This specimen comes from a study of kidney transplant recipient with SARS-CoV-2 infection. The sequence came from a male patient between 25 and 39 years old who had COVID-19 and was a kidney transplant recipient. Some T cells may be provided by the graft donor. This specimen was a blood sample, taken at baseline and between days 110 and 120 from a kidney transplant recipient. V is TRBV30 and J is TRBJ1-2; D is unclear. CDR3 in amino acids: CAWSVGYGYTF. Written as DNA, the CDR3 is TGTGCCTGGAGTGTAGGGTATGGCTACACCTTC.